Presented here are 11 T cell receptor beta chains from one specimen sequenced in a study of cytomegalovirus exposure and HLA in healthy donors. Primers included in the PCR were 60 Vbeta and 13 Jbeta primers. Generated by immunoSEQ multiplex PCR, the TCRdb table keeps only in-frame clones and is missing some. This repertoire shows 150,000 to 200,000 clones, around 81% found once; its top ten account for about 2.1%. Sequenced material: PBMCs. Every receptor here comes from a woman in her twenties or thirties in good health and CMV-seropositive.

The J gene is TRBJ2-1, the V gene TRBV7-9; 9 nucleotides line up with TRBD2. Germline CDR1 SEHNR, CDR2 FQNEAQ (reference sequence). The CDR3 spans 15 residues. With V trimmed by 3 bases and J by 4 bases, 4 bases remained unmatched. The CDR3 DNA is TGTGCCAGCAGCTTGACTAGCGGAGCTTACAATGAGCAGTTCTTC. Protein: CASSLTSGAYNEQFF. Filled out from reference TRBV7-9 and TRBJ2-1, the complete variable domain reads DTGVSQNPRHKITKRGQNVTFRCDPISEHNRLYWYRQTLGQGPEFLTYFQNEAQLEKSRLLSDRFSAERPKGSFSTLEIQRTEQGDSAMYLCASSLTSGAYNEQFFGPGTRLTVL.

This clone was seen a few times. The rearrangement links TRBV6-5 to TRBJ1-6; the match to TRBD1 covers 8 bases. The CDR3 totals 15 residues. Per the germline V gene, CDR1 is MNHEY and CDR2 is SVGAGI. V dropped 5 bases and J dropped 3; count of bases not matched to a gene: 3. This CDR3 is CASSPTGGYNSPLHF. The CDR3 region has the DNA TGTGCCAGCAGTCCTACAGGGGGCTATAATTCACCCCTCCACTTT.

The rearrangement uses TRBV27 and TRBJ1-1, with D possibly being TRBD1 (5 bases). Germline V gene data show CDR1 as MNHEY and CDR2 as SMNVEV (reference sequence). This CDR3 spans 14 amino acids. V gave up 8 bases and J gave up 4 bases, with 17 bases separating them. CDR3 nucleotides: TGTGCCAGCGGCTTGGGGGGGGTGAGCACTGAAGCTTTCTTT. This gives the protein CASGLGGVSTEAFF.

The chain has TRBV7-9 and TRBJ2-7; the D gene is possibly TRBD1 (5 bases). This CDR3 is 14 amino acids long. Germline CDR1 reads SEHNR; CDR2 reads FQNEAQ (reference sequence). V lost 0 bases and J lost 3, with 9 bases in between. For the CDR3, the DNA is TGTGCCAGCAGCTTAGCGGGGCAACACTACGAGCAGTACTTC. This translates into CASSLAGQHYEQYF. Full variable domain (rest looked up from reference TRBV7-9 and TRBJ2-7): DTGVSQNPRHKITKRGQNVTFRCDPISEHNRLYWYRQTLGQGPEFLTYFQNEAQLEKSRLLSDRFSAERPKGSFSTLEIQRTEQGDSAMYLCASSLAGQHYEQYFGPGTRLTVT.

This chain links TRBV7-2 with TRBJ2-1; TRBD1 is a possible D gene (5 bases). The CDR3 length is 15 residues. The ends were cut back, 1 base at V and 0 bases at J, with 7 bases in the middle. CDR1 and CDR2 from the germline V gene are SGHTA and FQGNSA. CDR3 amino acids: CASSLDQGSYNEQFF. CDR3 coding DNA: TGTGCCAGCAGCTTAGACCAGGGCTCCTACAATGAGCAGTTCTTC. The whole variable domain, filled in from reference TRBV7-2 and TRBJ2-1, reads GAGVSQSPSNKVTEKGKDVELRCDPISGHTALYWYRQSLGQGLEFLIYFQGNSAPDKSGLPSDRFSAERTGGSVSTLTIQRTQQEDSAVYLCASSLDQGSYNEQFFGPGTRLTVL.

This chain links TRBV7-2 with TRBJ2-3; TRBD2 matches 10 bases. The CDR3 is 17 amino acids. V lost 5 bases, J lost 1 base, and 9 bases stayed unmatched. Germline V gives CDR1 SGHTA, CDR2 FQGNSA. The CDR3 region is CASSRKVAGGRTDTQYF. The DNA of the CDR3 is TGTGCCAGCAGCCGAAAGGTAGCGGGGGGTCGCACAGATACGCAGTATTTT.

This clone was observed a single time. The chain recombines TRBV14 with TRBJ2-3, with a possible D match to TRBD2 (5 bases). CDR3 length: 17 amino acids. From germline, CDR1 is SGHDN and CDR2 FVKESK. Deletions cut 5 bases from V and 0 bases from J, with 18 bases between. CDR3 bases: TGTGCCAGCAGCAATTTCGTAGTCGGGGATAGCACAGATACGCAGTATTTT. Translated: CASSNFVVGDSTDTQYF.

This chain links TRBV5-1 with TRBJ2-7; 7 nucleotides align to TRBD1. V lost 4 bases to trimming and J lost 2 bases; unmatched junction nucleotides: 6. CDR3 length: 14 residues. Germline values: CDR1 SGHRS, CDR2 YFSETQ. The CDR3 protein is CASSEDRPPYEQYF. The CDR3 coding sequence is TGCGCCAGCAGCGAGGACAGGCCTCCCTACGAGCAGTACTTC.

This clone has only one observation. V gene TRBV2 combines with J gene TRBJ1-2; 7 bases agree with TRBD1. With 5 bases clipped from V and 5 bases from J, the junction kept 8 bases outside the gene matches. This CDR3 comprises 14 residues. The V gene's germline CDR1 is SNHLY and CDR2 FYNNEI. CDR3 nucleotides: TGTGCCAGCAGTCCAGGGGGTCTTATGTATGGCTACACCTTC. This codes for CASSPGGLMYGYTF.

The CDR3 reads CASSPGQYQETQYF. The CDR3, as DNA: TGTGCCAGCTCACCCGGACAGTACCAAGAGACCCAGTACTTC. The rearrangement links TRBV18 to TRBJ2-5; D might be TRBD1 (6 bases). V was clipped by 3 bases and J by 0 bases, with 8 bases between them. This CDR3 spans 14 amino acids. The germline gives CDR1 KGHSH, CDR2 LQKENI.

This chain connects TRBV5-1 to TRBJ2-5; D is possibly TRBD2 (6 bases). Deletions cut 4 bases from V and 4 bases from J, with 23 bases between. CDR3 length: 17 residues. CDR1 is SGHRS, CDR2 YFSETQ, per germline. CDR3 DNA sequence: TGCGCCAGCAGCCCTGGCGCGCGAGGGACTCAAGCAGAGACCCAGTACTTC. This translates into CASSPGARGTQAETQYF. The whole variable domain, remainder taken from reference TRBV5-1 and TRBJ2-5, is KAGVTQTPRYLIKTRGQQVTLSCSPISGHRSVSWYQQTPGQGLQFLFEYFSETQRNKGNFPGRFSGRQFSNSRSEMNVSTLELGDSALYLCASSPGARGTQAETQYFGPGTRLLVL.